The 14 T cell receptor beta chains in this list originate from one sample, sequenced in a study of tumor and adjacent non-tumor tissue in lung cancer. No cell sorting was done before RNA was extracted from the tissue. The library came from three nested PCR rounds adapted from ARM-PCR protocols. MiXCR was run by TCRdb on the multiplex PCR reads, yielding one entry per CDR3 protein. The sample yields 95,000 to 150,000 distinct CDR3 sequences, about 66% seen once. The source material was lung tumor tissue. All receptors derive from a man aged 25 to 45 with non-small cell lung cancer.

This clonotype was found once. With a much larger clone just one base away, this may be a read error. The chain uses TRBV20-1 and TRBJ2-3; 10 bases align to TRBD2. CDR1 is DFQATT, CDR2 SNEGSKA, per germline (reference sequence). The CDR3 loop spans 15 amino acids. In DNA form, the CDR3 reads TGCAGTGCTAGGCTAGCGGGAGCTAGCACAGATACGCAGTTTTTT. Translated, it gives CSARLAGASTDTQFF.

In regard to this clonotype: The CDR3 does not close with the conserved phenylalanine or tryptophan, likely indicating a read error. The DNA is omitted, as the CDR3 cannot be located on it reliably, and the CDR3 follows TCRdb's listing. This chain links TRBV20-1 with TRBJ1-6. The CDR3 is made up of 17 amino acids, end residues included. Germline lookup yields CDR1 DFQATT and CDR2 SNEGSKA (reference sequence). CDR3 loop: CSARGGSKSSYNSPLYI.

The sample holds many counts of this clonotype. The gene calls are TRBV29-1 and TRBJ2-7; a weak D match, TRBD1 (7 bases). Germline V gene lookup returns CDR1 SQVTM and CDR2 ANQGSEA. The V and J ends lost 5 bases and 3 bases respectively, with 14 bases between them. The CDR3 sequence is 13 residues long. The CDR3 region is CSVQGGFSYEQYF. The CDR3 nucleotides read TGCAGCGTTCAGGGGGGCTTCAGCTACGAGCAGTACTTC.

For this clonotype: No conserved phenylalanine or tryptophan is present at the end of the CDR3, so a read error is the likely explanation. This sequence joins TRBV29-1 and TRBJ2-2; 10 nucleotides match TRBD1. CDR1 and CDR2 from the germline V gene are SQVTM and ANQGSEA. The CDR3 contains 15 residues. The CDR3 region is CSVAPGQGHTGELFS. The CDR3 bases are TGTAGCGTTGCCCCGGGACAGGGGCACACCGGGGAGCTGTTTTCT.

This clonotype showed up just once. Since a much larger clone is just one base distant, this may be a read error. V is TRBV10-1 and J is TRBJ2-1; D unclear. Germline lookup yields CDR1 WNHNN and CDR2 SYGVQD (reference sequence). This CDR3 spans 12 amino acids. In nucleotides, the CDR3 is TGCGCCAGCAGTGAGTCGGTGACCGAGCAGTGCTTC. This sequence encodes CASSESVTEQCF.

The sample holds a few counts of this clonotype. CDR3 loop: CASSLSSGQMLSGYTF. CDR3 coding DNA: TGTGCCAGCAGTTTATCGTCGGGGCAAATGCTCTCTGGCTACACCTTC. V gene TRBV12-3 or TRBV12-4 combines with J gene TRBJ1-2; D might be TRBD1 (5 bases). Deletions cut 2 bases from V and 7 bases from J, with 20 bases between. The length of the CDR3 is 16 residues.

Turning to this clonotype: A much larger clone differs by one base, so this may be a read error. The chain recombines TRBV6-5 with TRBJ2-5; the D gene is possibly TRBD2 (5 bases). Germline CDR1 MNHEY, CDR2 SVGAGI. CDR3 length equals 13 residues. V was clipped by 7 bases and J by 3 bases, with 12 bases between them. CDR3: CASNTQEEETQYF. CDR3 in DNA: TGTGCCAGCAACACCCAGGAGGAAGAGACCCAGTACTTC.

Concerning this clonotype itself: In this CDR3 the conserved last residue, phenylalanine or tryptophan, is missing, so a read error is likely. This chain joins TRBV4-3 and TRBJ2-5; D not resolved. The V end was cut by 1 base, the J end by 2 bases, with 11 bases between. The CDR3 is 15 amino acids. Germline V lookup: CDR1 LGHNA, CDR2 YSLEER. CDR3 loop: CASSQAPGGQETQYL. As DNA, the CDR3 is TGCGCCAGCAGCCAAGCCCCGGGCGGACAAGAGACCCAGTACTTG.

Turning to this clonotype: At one of its ends the junction is not consistent with the germline gene, which may arise from a read error. The V gene is TRBV7-8, the J gene TRBJ1-6, with 8 bases matching TRBD1. The germline CDR1 and CDR2 sequences are SGHVS and FQNEAQ. This CDR3 has 16 amino acids. The CDR3 DNA reads as TGTGTCAGCAGCTCCTATCAGGGGGCTGGTAATTCACCCCTCCACTTT. Its translation is CVSSSYQGAGNSPLHF.

With respect to this clonotype: This may be a read error, as it is one base from a much larger clone. V is TRBV20-1 and J is TRBJ2-5, with D unresolved. Germline V gene data show CDR1 as DFQATT and CDR2 as SNEGSKA (reference sequence). The CDR3 is made up of 13 amino acids. The V gene lost 3 bases and the J gene lost 1 base, with 9 bases spanning the gap. CDR3 nucleotides: TGCAGTGCTAGTCAGACCCTCCAAGAGACCCAGTACTTC. It yields the protein CSASQTLQETQYF.

Concerning this clonotype itself: A much larger clone lies one base from this, so it may be a read error. V is TRBV6-5 and J is TRBJ1-1; TRBD1 is a possible D gene (6 bases). Germline V CDR1 and CDR2: MNHEY, SVGAGI. The CDR3 spans 14 residues. The ends were cut back, 2 bases at V and 5 bases at J, with 12 bases in the middle. The CDR3 nucleotides read TGTGCCAGCAGTTACAGGGGGAGGGAGACTGAAGCTTTCTTT. The encoded protein is CASSYRGRETEAFF.

The chain uses TRBV11-2 and TRBJ1-4; 9 nucleotides align to TRBD1. V was clipped by 5 bases and J by 6 bases; unmatched bases: 7. From germline, CDR1 is SGHAT and CDR2 FQNNGV. There are 15 residues in the CDR3. The CDR3 nucleotides are TGTGCCAGCAGCCTGGGACAGGGAAGGTATGAAAAACTGTTTTTT. Amino acid sequence: CASSLGQGRYEKLFF.

This clonotype occurred a few times. Its ends do not fully match the called genes, so a read error is possible. The rearrangement joins TRBV4-1 to TRBJ1-1; 7 nucleotides match TRBD1. Germline CDR1 MGHRA, CDR2 YSYEKL. There are 15 residues in the CDR3. The CDR3 here is CASSQAEGADTEAFF. Written as DNA, the CDR3 is TGTGCCAGCAGCCAAGCTGAGGGGGCAGACACTGAAGCTTTCTTT.

As regards this clonotype: This may be a read error: a much more frequent sequence differs by one nucleotide. The V gene is TRBV5-6, the J gene TRBJ2-5; D not certain. CDR3 size: 13 residues. The V gene's germline CDR1 is SGHDT and CDR2 YYEEEE. The CDR3 DNA is TGTGACAGCAGCCCAGACCTGGCGGAGACCCAGTACTTC. It encodes CDSSPDLAETQYF.